This T cell receptor beta chain emerged from a study of blood T cell repertoires in COVID-19. This CDR3 has 13 amino acids. V lost 0 bases to trimming and J lost 6 bases, with 8 bases between them. Germline CDR1 is SEHNR and CDR2 is FQNEAQ (reference sequence). In the original processing: Estimated nucleated cell counts came from reference gene primer amplification. Using immunoSEQ multiplex PCR, the repertoire was profiled, and TCRdb retains in-frame clones only, with some absent. That table gives V, J and clone size, and the DNA gave D and trimming. The profile shows about 110,000 clones, 71% of them singletons.

This clonotype originated in a human donor with acute or convalescent COVID-19. The donor label of this sample is uncertain. The chain joins TRBV7-9 to TRBJ1-2, with D perhaps matching TRBD1 (6 bases). Sequences were obtained from peripheral blood. In DNA, the CDR3 is TGTGCCAGCAGCTTAGCGGACAGAAATGGCTACACCTTC. It encodes CASSLADRNGYTF.